The source of this TCR beta chain is a study of blood T cells in healthy people across ages. Caucasian, healthy and from Russia, the donors were aged between about 6 and 90. Per-sample yields of isolated PBMCs were at least 6 million. PCR was performed a second time for about 6 to 12 cycles using a sample-barcoded 5' primer and a J-beta primer mix. From the 5' RACE reads, TCRdb called clonotypes with MiXCR, one entry per CDR3 protein. This sample has around 1,900,000 distinct CDR3 sequences, with more than 35% found just once. Study-wide findings and caveats: With age, beta diversity per million T cells declined roughly linearly, significantly by over 35. More naive CD4+ cells and higher diversity were found in long-lived than in aged donors.

This clonotype was counted only a few times. Its antigen remains unknown. This CDR3 spans 15 amino acids. Germline V gives CDR1 SGHVS, CDR2 FQNEAQ. Trimming left V 5 bases short and J 6 bases short, with 19 bases between. The sequence derives from a human donor in good health. This chain links TRBV7-8 with TRBJ1-2; D unresolved. Input material: blood. The CDR3 DNA is TGTGCCAGCAGCCAAATATACTTACGGGAGGATGGCTACACCTTC. Its translation: CASSQIYLREDGYTF.